This record looks at one TCR beta chain sequence and its context. The data originate from a study of CD8 T cells in Susac syndrome. Reverse transcription of 0.5 to 1 ug RNA was performed with random hexamers. An immunoSEQ multiplex PCR amplified TCR beta CDR3 over 54 Vbeta and 13 Jbeta. TCRdb redid the calling of the immunoSEQ multiplex PCR reads with MiXCR, one entry per CDR3 protein. The sample contains more than 110,000 distinct CDR3 sequences, more than 85% of which appear only once. Germline CDR1 reads KGHSH; CDR2 reads LQKENI. The CDR3 covers 14 residues. Trimming took off 0 bases at V and 11 bases at J, with 16 bases between the two ends.

The gene calls are TRBV18 and TRBJ1-1, with no clear D. The TCR originated in a human donor with Susac syndrome. The sample comprised CD4+ T cells from PBMCs. CDR3 amino acids: CASSPPREWARAFF. The DNA for the CDR3 is TGTGCCAGCTCACCACCAAGAGAGTGGGCGAGGGCTTTCTTT.